This T cell receptor (beta chain) was identified in a study of regulatory T cells in long-lasting Graves disease (dated by TCRdb to the early 2020s). With respect to the entire study: Persistent Graves' disease meant more than 5 years of antithyroid drug treatment with TSH receptor autoantibodies that stayed positive. This study used TCR sequencing and RNA sequencing of peripheral blood to compare persistent Graves' disease patients against newly diagnosed Graves' disease patients. The study took place in China and was registered as a clinical trial. A total of around 35 samples underwent TCR sequencing, from around 13 patients with persistent Graves' disease and roughly 20 patients with newly diagnosed Graves' disease. In the clinical cohort, patients with persistent Graves' disease had used antithyroid drugs for an average of approximately eleven years. Beyond this particular receptor, the publication reports: Because the primary lesion, thyroid tissue, could not be accessed, the study looked at peripheral blood alone. Preferential use of TRBV28, TRBJ1-2 and TRBJ2-5 was observed in persistent disease, whereas TRBV20-1 and TRBJ2-1 were favored in newly diagnosed disease. The authors acknowledged the small sample size as a limitation that may reduce accuracy. Sequencing and analysis were restricted to the TCR beta chain. More public clonotypes were shared among persistent patients (more than 2,500) than among newly diagnosed patients (966). Lower TCR Shannon entropy and fewer highly expanded clones were observed in persistent Graves' disease patients than in newly diagnosed patients, which suggested clonal expansion.

Sample time point, as interpreted from the label and publication: persistent/refractory GD, antithyroid drugs over 5 years with positive TRAb. For both TCR sequencing and RNA sequencing, RNA was extracted from PBMCs using TRIzol. The diagnosis of Graves' disease was made according to American Thyroid Association guidelines. Recruitment of patients was carried out at an endocrinology department in Xi'an, China. Each patient gave 9 to 10 milliliters of peripheral blood, collected in an EDTA anticoagulant tube. PBMCs were isolated by Ficoll Paque Plus density gradient separation without further T cell sorting. RNA quality was checked with an Agilent 2100 Bioanalyzer and agarose gel, and concentration with a NanoDrop 2000. The library came from multiplex PCR. The sequencer listed for this sample is Illumina HiSeq 4000. TCR beta libraries were built with iRepertoire HTBI primers and Arm-PCR amplification of CDR3 regions. Before sequencing, the PCR products underwent gel purification. The study's processing was this. Across samples, fewer than 70 TRBV and 13 to 15 TRBJ segments were identified and used for gene usage analysis of CDR3 amino acid clonotypes. COPE and FqMerger were used to merge the filtered high-quality paired reads into contigs. BLAST was used to align contigs to IMGT TRBV, TRBD and TRBJ reference genes, with CDR3 defined following IMGT. Highly expanded clones were defined as clonotypes with a frequency above 0.1%. Shannon entropy served as the measure of repertoire diversity, while the Gini coefficient captured V-J evenness. A clonotype found in more than one individual was treated as public. TCRdb reran the public reads through fastp at Q25 and MiXCR, keeping productive beta chains. When rows share a CDR3 protein, they turn into one entry using the most common DNA and genes. TCRdb assigned the V and J calls; the authors' analysis was not used. For this sample the table gives around 460,000 distinct CDR3 sequences, of which roughly a fifth were detected only once. The ten largest clones take up roughly 7.7% of the sample.

About this clonotype: This receptor's antigen is unknown. Base quality data are lacking; no much larger clone is found one base away.

Including cysteine and phenylalanine, the CDR3 has 16 amino acids. The CDR3 DNA has 48 bases and is translated from base 1. V loses 0 bases at its end and J loses 2 bases; junction bases beyond the gene matches: 4. The CDR1 and CDR2 encoded by the germline V gene (reference sequence) are LNHNV and YYDKDF. The sequence joins TRBV15 to TRBJ1-5; 7 of the junction bases match TRBD1. Sequences were derived from peripheral blood mononuclear cells (PBMCs), sampled when the disease was refractory, from a patient treated with antithyroid drugs. The receptor comes from a female donor with Graves disease. The bases read TGTGCCACCAGCAGAGATGACAGGGTAGGCAATCAGCCCCAGCATTTT. This yields the protein CATSRDDRVGNQPQHF.